This T cell receptor (beta chain) was captured by sequencing in a study of blood T cell repertoires in COVID-19. TCRdb's copy holds only in-frame clones and misses some; the assay was immunoSEQ multiplex PCR. This sample has hundreds of thousands of clones, with 85% found just once. The CDR3 covers 13 residues. V lost 5 bases and J 7 bases, leaving 15 bases between the germline ends. The chain uses TRBV12-3 or TRBV12-4 and TRBJ2-7; possible D gene TRBD1, 6 bases. The receptor comes from a woman aged 30 to 39 who had been exposed to COVID-19. Sequencing was performed on PBMCs or T cells enriched from blood (not recorded which). CDR3 coding DNA: TGTGCCAGCAGTCCGGACAGATCGAAGGAGCAGTACTTC. It specifies CASSPDRSKEQYF.